The sequence of this T cell receptor (beta chain) was determined in a study of T cells in Graves' hyperthyroidism and ophthalmopathy. Uncontrolled infection, other autoimmune disease, pregnancy or lactation excluded patients. RNA transcripts were the template for amplifying TCR beta CDR3 regions. A first-round RT-PCR of the TCR CDR3 used the HTBI primer set. TCRdb itself ran the multiplex PCR reads through MiXCR, one entry per CDR3 protein. The table includes 480,000 or so distinct CDR3 sequences, around 43% detected once. About this clonotype: Antigen: not known.

Overall study results and limits: Most expanded thyroid clonotypes above 0.001 also appeared in blood.

The V gene lost 1 base and the J gene lost 6 bases, with 13 bases spanning the gap. The CDR3 totals 15 residues. Germline V gene lookup returns CDR1 SGHNT and CDR2 YYREEE (reference sequence). The chain carries TRBV5-4 and TRBJ2-2, with D possibly matching TRBD2 (5 bases). Sequenced input: peripheral blood or thyroid tissue (not recorded which). This TCR came from an adult woman with Graves' disease, either hyperthyroidism or ophthalmopathy (not recorded which). The chain's CDR3 is CASSLPGVMAGELFF. The CDR3 DNA is TGTGCCAGCAGCTTGCCCGGGGTGATGGCCGGGGAGCTGTTTTTT.